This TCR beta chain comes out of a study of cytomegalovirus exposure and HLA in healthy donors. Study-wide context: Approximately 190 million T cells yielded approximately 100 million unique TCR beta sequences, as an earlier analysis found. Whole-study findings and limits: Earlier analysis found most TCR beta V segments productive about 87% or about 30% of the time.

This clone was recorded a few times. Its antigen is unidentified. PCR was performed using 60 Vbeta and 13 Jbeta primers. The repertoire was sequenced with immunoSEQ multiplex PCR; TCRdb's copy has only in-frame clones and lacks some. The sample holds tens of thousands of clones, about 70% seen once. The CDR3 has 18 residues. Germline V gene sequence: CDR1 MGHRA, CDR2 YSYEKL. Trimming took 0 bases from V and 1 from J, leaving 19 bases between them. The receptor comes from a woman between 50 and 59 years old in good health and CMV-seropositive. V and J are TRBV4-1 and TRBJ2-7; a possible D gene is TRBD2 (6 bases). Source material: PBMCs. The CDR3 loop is CASSQDGVREPGSYEQYF. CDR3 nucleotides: TGCGCCAGCAGCCAAGATGGGGTGCGGGAACCCGGGTCCTACGAGCAGTACTTC.